The source of this T cell receptor (beta chain) is a study of Ad26.COV2.S vaccination and SARS-CoV-2 variants. The repertoire was sequenced with immunoSEQ multiplex PCR; TCRdb's copy has only in-frame clones and lacks some. The sample gives about 480,000 clones, around 90% of which show up once; 9.5% to 15% is in the top ten. Concerning this clone itself: The antigen is not known.

Study conclusions and caveats: It was reported that spike-specific CD8+ and CD4+ T cell responses were substantially broad after vaccination.

Trimming removed 3 bases from V and 0 bases from J, with 17 bases in between. The CDR3 has 16 residues. The V gene's germline CDR1 is GTSNPN and CDR2 SVGIG (reference sequence). The sample's treatment: roughly 18 received Ad26.COV2.S at low or high dose, single or two shots; a few received placebo; per-sample allocation not given. Day 63 following the first vaccine or placebo injection was when the samples were taken. Expressing Wuhan-strain SARS-CoV-2 spike, an Ad26 vector served as the vaccine. This sequence joins TRBV30 and TRBJ1-1; no firm D call. The sequencing used peripheral blood, collected in a trial of Ad26.COV2.S vaccine versus placebo. This clonotype was sampled from a person between 18 and 65 years old who received the Ad26.COV2.S COVID-19 vaccine or a placebo. The CDR3 loop reads CAWRFRAVGLNTEAFF. CDR3 in DNA: TGTGCCTGGAGGTTCCGGGCGGTTGGTCTGAACACTGAAGCTTTCTTT. Full variable domain (remainder filled in from reference TRBV30 and TRBJ1-1): SQTIHQWPATLVQPVGSPLSLECTVEGTSNPNLYWYRQAAGRGLQLLFYSVGIGQISSEVPQNLSASRPQDRQFILSSKKLLLSDSGFYLCAWRFRAVGLNTEAFFGQGTRLTVV.